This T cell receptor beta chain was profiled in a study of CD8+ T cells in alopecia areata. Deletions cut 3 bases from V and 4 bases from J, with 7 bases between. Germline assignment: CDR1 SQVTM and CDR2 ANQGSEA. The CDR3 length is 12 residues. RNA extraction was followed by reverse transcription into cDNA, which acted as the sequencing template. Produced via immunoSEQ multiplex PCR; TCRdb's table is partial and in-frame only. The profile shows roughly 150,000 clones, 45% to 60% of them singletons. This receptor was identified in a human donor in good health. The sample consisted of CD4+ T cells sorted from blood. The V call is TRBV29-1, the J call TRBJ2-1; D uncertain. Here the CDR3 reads CSVDRKYNEQFF. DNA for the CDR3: TGCAGCGTTGATCGGAAATACAATGAGCAGTTCTTC.